This T cell receptor (beta chain) was recovered during a study of blood T cell repertoires in COVID-19. Study summary: Sites in the United States, Italy and Spain provided acute and convalescent COVID-19 samples.

Per the original methods: The assay estimated nucleated cells by amplifying reference gene primers. Sequenced by immunoSEQ multiplex PCR; TCRdb stores in-frame clones only, minus some. V and J calls and clone size come straight from that table; D and trimming were deduced from the DNA. The top ten hold around 7.4% of the sample, which has 75,000 to 100,000 clones, approximately 87% seen once. Germline values: CDR1 SGHTA, CDR2 FQGTGA. This CDR3 is 16 amino acids long. Germline trimming cut 6 bases from V and 5 bases from J; bases unmatched to any gene: 12. The chain is built from TRBV7-3 and TRBJ2-2, with 7 positions matching TRBD2. The TCR was taken from a human donor with acute or convalescent COVID-19. The donor label of this sample is uncertain. Sequenced: peripheral blood. DNA for the CDR3: TGTGCCAGCAGGAGATCCGGGACTACTATGACCGGGGAGCTGTTTTTT. Translation gives CASRRSGTTMTGELFF.